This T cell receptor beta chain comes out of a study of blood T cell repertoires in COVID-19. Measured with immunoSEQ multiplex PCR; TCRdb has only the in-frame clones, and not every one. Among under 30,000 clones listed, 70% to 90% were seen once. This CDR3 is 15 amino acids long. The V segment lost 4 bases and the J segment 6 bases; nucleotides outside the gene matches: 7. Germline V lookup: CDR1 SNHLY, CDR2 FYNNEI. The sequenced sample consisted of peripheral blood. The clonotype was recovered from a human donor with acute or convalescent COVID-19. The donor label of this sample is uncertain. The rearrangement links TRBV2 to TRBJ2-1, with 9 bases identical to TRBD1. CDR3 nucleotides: TGTGCCAGCAGTGCAGGGACAGGGATACGCAATGAGCAGTTCTTC. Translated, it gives CASSAGTGIRNEQFF.